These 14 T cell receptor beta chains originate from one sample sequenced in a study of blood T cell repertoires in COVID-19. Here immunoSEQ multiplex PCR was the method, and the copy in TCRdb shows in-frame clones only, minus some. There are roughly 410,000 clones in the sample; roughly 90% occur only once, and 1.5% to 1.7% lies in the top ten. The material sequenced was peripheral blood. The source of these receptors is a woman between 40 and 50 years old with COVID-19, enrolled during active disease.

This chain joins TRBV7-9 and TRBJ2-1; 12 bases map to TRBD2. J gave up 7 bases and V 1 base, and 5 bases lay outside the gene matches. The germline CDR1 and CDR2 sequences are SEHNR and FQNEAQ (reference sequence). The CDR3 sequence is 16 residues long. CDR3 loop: CASSLGLAGAGNEQFF. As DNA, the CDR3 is TGTGCCAGCAGCTTAGGACTAGCGGGAGCCGGGAATGAGCAGTTCTTC. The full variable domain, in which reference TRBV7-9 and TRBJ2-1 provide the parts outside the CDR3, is DTGVSQNPRHKITKRGQNVTFRCDPISEHNRLYWYRQTLGQGPEFLTYFQNEAQLEKSRLLSDRFSAERPKGSFSTLEIQRTEQGDSAMYLCASSLGLAGAGNEQFFGPGTRLTVL.

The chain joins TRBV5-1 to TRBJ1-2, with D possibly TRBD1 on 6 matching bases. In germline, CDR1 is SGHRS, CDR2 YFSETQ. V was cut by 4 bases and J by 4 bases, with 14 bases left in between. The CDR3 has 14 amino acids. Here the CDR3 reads CASSQGQSAYGYTF. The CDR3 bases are TGCGCCAGCAGCCAAGGACAGTCTGCCTATGGCTACACCTTC.

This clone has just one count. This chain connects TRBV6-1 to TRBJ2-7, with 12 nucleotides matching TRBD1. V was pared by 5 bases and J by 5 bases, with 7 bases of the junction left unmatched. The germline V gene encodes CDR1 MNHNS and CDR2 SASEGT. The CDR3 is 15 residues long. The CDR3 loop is CASSPRGQGANEQYF. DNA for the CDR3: TGTGCCAGCAGTCCCAGGGGACAGGGGGCCAACGAGCAGTACTTC.

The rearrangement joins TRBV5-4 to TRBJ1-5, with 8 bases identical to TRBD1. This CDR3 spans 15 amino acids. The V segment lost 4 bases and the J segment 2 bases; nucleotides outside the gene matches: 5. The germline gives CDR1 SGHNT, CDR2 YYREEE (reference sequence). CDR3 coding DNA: TGTGCCAGCAGCCAGGGACAGGATGGCAATCAGCCCCAGCATTTT. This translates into CASSQGQDGNQPQHF.

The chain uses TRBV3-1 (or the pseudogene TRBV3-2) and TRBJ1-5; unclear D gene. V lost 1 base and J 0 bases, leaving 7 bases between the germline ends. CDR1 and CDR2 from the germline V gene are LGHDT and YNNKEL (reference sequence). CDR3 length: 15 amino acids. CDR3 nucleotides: TGTGCCAGCAGCCAAGGTCCCGTTAGCAATCAGCCCCAGCATTTT. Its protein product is CASSQGPVSNQPQHF.

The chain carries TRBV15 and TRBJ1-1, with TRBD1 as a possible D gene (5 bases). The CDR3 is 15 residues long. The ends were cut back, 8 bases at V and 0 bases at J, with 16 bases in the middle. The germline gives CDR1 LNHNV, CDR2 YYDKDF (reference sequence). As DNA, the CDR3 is TGTGCCACCGGCCAACCGGGACTCATGAACACTGAAGCTTTCTTT. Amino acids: CATGQPGLMNTEAFF.

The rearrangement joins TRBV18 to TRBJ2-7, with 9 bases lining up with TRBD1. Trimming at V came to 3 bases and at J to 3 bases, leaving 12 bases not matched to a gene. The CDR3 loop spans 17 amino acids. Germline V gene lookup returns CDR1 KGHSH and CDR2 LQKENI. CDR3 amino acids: CASSPLTGGLRHYEQYF. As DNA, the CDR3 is TGTGCCAGCTCACCCCTAACAGGGGGCCTTAGACACTACGAGCAGTACTTC.

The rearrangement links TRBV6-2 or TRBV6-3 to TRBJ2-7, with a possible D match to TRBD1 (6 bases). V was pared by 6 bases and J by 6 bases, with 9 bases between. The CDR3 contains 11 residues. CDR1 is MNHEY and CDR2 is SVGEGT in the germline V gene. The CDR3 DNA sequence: TGTGCCAGCAGCTTAGGGGGCGAGCAGTACTTC. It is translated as CASSLGGEQYF.

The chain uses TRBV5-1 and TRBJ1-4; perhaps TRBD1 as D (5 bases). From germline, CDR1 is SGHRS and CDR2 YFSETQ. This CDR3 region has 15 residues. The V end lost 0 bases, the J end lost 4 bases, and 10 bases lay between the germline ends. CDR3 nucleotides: TGCGCCAGCAGCTTGGGGACAAGACTTAATGAAAAACTGTTTTTT. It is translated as CASSLGTRLNEKLFF.

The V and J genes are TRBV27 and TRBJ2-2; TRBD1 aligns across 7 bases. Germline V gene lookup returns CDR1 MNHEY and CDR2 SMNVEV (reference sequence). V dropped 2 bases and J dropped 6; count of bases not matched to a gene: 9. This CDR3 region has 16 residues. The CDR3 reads CASSLVGTEFPGELFF. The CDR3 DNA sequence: TGTGCCAGCAGTTTAGTAGGGACAGAGTTCCCCGGGGAGCTGTTTTTT.

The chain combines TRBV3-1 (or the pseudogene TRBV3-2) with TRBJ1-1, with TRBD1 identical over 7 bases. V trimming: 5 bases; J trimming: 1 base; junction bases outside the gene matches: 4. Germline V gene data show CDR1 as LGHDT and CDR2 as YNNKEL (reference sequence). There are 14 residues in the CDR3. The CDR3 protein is CASSSRTGNTEAFF. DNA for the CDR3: TGTGCCAGCAGCTCACGGACAGGGAACACTGAAGCTTTCTTT.

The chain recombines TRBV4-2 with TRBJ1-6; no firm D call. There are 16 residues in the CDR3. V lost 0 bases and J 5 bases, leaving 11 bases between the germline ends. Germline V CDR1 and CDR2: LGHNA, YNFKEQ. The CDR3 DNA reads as TGTGCCAGCAGCCAAGATAAGACAAATAATAATTCACCCCTCCACTTT. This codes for CASSQDKTNNNSPLHF.

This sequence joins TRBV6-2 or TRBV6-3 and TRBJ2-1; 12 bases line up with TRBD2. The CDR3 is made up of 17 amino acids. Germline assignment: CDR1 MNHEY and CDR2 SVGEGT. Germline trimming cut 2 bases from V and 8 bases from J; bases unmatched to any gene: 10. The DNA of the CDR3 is TGTGCCAGCAGTTACCTCCCTAGCGGGGGGGCTCTAGATGAGCAGTTCTTC. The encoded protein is CASSYLPSGGALDEQFF.

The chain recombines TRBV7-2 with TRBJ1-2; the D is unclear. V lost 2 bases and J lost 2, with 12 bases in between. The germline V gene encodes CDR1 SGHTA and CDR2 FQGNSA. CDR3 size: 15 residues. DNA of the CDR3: TGTGCCAGCAGCTTACAAAGCCAAGCGAACTATGGCTACACCTTC. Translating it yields CASSLQSQANYGYTF.